This T cell receptor beta chain was profiled in a study of regulatory T cells in long-lasting Graves disease. Time point given: newly diagnosed GD, antithyroid drugs for less than 3 months. Extracted RNA from PBMCs served as the source of the TCR library. There are a few counts of this clonotype. Construction of the TCR beta libraries employed iRepertoire HTBI primers in conjunction with Arm-PCR of CDR3 regions. TCRdb reprocessed the multiplex PCR reads with MiXCR, giving one entry per CDR3 protein. The table shows hundreds of thousands of distinct CDR3 sequences, with about 14% occurring only once. Looked up from germline, CDR1 is GTSNPN and CDR2 is SVGIG (reference sequence). V lost 5 bases to trimming and J lost 3 bases, with 10 bases between them. The CDR3 is made up of 12 amino acids. Another study also made use of these data, one on T cells in Graves' hyperthyroidism and ophthalmopathy.

J is TRBJ1-2 and V is TRBV30; no firm D call. This specimen was peripheral blood mononuclear cells (PBMCs), taken at new diagnosis, from a patient treated with antithyroid drugs. This receptor was identified in a man under 40 with Graves disease. CDR3 nucleotides: TGTGCCTGGGGGGAAGCATACTATGGCTACACCTTC. Residues: CAWGEAYYGYTF.